The rows below give T cell receptor beta chains drawn from one sample of a study of cytomegalovirus exposure and HLA in healthy donors. The repertoire was sequenced with immunoSEQ multiplex PCR; TCRdb's copy has only in-frame clones and lacks some. The sample shows about 78,000 clones, over 70% of them seen only once. Material: PBMCs. The receptors here all came from a woman aged 50 to 60 in good health and CMV-seropositive. CDR3s leave out the opening cysteine and the closing phenylalanine or tryptophan.

V: TRBV7-9
length: 12
CDR3: SSSLDGRNQPQH

V: TRBV6-1
length: 11
CDR3: ASSRDRAYEQY

V: TRBV27
length: 15
CDR3: ASSTSVRTSGRNEQF

V: TRBV20-1
length: 9
CDR3: SVRENEPQY

V: TRBV7-7
length: 14
CDR3: ASSLASSGTHNTQY

V: TRBV11-2
length: 14
CDR3: ASSFGAGGLYNEQF

V: TRBV5-4
length: 14
CDR3: ASSKGLAGVQETQY

V: TRBV19
length: 15
CDR3: ASSIDEAGGSTDTQY

V: TRBV2
length: 9
CDR3: ASRDYLKLF

V: TRBV2
length: 13
CDR3: ASSLTATSNQPQH